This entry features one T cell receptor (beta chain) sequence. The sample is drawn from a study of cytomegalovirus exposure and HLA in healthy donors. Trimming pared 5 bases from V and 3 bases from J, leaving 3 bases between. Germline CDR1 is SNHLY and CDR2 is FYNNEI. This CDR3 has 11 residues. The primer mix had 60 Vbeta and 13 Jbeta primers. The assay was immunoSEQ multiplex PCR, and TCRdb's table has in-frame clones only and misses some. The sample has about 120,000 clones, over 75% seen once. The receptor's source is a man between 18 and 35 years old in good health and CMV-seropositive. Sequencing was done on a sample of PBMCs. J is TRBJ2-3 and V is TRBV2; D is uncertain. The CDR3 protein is CASSQTDTQYF. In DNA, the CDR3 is TGTGCCAGCAGTCAGACAGATACGCAGTATTTT. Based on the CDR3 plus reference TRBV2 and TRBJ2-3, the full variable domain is EPEVTQTPSHQVTQMGQEVILRCVPISNHLYFYWYRQILGQKVEFLVSFYNNEISEKSEIFDDQFSVERPDGSNFTLKIRSTKLEDSAMYFCASSQTDTQYFGPGTRLTVL.